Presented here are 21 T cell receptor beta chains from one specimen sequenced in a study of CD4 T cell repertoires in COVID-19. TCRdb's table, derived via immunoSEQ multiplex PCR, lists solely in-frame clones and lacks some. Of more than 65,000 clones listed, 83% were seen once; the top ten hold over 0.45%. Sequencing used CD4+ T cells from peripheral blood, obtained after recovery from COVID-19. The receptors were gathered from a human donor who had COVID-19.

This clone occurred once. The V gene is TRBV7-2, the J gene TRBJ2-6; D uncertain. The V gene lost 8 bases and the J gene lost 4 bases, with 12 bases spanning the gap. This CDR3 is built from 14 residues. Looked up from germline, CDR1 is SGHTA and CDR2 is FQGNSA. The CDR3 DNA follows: TGTGCCAGCTTCCCCCCTTGGGGGGCCAACGTCCTGACTTTC. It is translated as CASFPPWGANVLTF.

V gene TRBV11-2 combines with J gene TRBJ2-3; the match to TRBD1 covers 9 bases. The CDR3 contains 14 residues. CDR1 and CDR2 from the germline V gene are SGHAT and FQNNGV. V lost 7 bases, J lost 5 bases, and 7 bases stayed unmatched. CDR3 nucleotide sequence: TGTGCCAGCACCCTGACAGGGGGGGGAGATACGCAGTATTTT. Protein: CASTLTGGGDTQYF.

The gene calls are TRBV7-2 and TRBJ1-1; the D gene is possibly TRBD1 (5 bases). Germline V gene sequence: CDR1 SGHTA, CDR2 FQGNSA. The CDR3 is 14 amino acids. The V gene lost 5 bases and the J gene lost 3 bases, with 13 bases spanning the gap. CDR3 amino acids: CASSPRTGHTEAFF. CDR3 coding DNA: TGTGCCAGCAGCCCTCGGACGGGACACACTGAAGCTTTCTTT.

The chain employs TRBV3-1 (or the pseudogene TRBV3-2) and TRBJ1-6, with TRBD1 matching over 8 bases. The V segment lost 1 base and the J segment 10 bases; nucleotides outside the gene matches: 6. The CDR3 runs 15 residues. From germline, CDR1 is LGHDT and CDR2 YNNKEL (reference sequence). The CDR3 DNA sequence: TGTGCCAGCAGCCAAGGGGACAGGCAGAACTCACCCCTCCACTTT. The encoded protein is CASSQGDRQNSPLHF.

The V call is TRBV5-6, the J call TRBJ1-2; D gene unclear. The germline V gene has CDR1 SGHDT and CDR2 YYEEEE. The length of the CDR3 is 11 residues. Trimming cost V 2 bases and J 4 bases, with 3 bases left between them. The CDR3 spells CASSFLYGYTF. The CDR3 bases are TGTGCCAGCAGCTTCCTCTATGGCTACACCTTC.

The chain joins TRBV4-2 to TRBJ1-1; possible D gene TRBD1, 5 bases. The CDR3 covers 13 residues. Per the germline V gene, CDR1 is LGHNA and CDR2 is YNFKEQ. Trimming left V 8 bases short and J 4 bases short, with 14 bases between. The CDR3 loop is CASGAWDATEAFF. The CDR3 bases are TGTGCCAGCGGGGCATGGGATGCCACTGAAGCTTTCTTT.

The CDR3 region has the DNA TGTGCCAGCTCTGATACCGGGACGGTAGACTCCTACGAGCAGTACTTC. Its translation is CASSDTGTVDSYEQYF. The rearrangement joins TRBV28 to TRBJ2-7; D tentatively fits TRBD1 or TRBD2 (5 bases each). The V end lost 8 bases, the J end lost 0 bases, and 20 bases lay between the germline ends. CDR3 size: 16 residues. Germline values: CDR1 MDHEN, CDR2 SYDVKM.

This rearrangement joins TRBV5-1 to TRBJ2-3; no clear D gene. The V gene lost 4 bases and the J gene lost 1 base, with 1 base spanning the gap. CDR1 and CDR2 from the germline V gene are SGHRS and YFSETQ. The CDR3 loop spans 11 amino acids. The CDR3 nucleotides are TGCGCCAGCAGCCGCACAGATACGCAGTATTTT. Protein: CASSRTDTQYF.

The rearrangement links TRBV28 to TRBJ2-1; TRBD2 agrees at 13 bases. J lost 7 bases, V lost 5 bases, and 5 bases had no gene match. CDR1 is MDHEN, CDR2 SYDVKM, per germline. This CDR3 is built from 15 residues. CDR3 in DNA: TGTGCCAGCAGTCCACTAGCGGGAGGGCCGAATGAGCAGTTCTTC. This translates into CASSPLAGGPNEQFF.

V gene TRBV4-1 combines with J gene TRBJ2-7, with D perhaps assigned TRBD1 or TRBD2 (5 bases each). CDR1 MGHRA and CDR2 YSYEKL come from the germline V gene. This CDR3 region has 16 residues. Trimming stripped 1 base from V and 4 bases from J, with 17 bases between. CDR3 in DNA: TGCGCCAGCAGCCAAGGATTTCCGGGACCGCCGTACGAGCAGTACTTC. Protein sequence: CASSQGFPGPPYEQYF.

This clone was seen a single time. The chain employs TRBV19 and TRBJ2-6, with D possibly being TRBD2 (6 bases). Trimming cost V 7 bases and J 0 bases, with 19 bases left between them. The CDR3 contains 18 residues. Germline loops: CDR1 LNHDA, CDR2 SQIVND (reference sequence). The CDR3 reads CASTPNWREFSGANVLTF. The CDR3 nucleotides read TGTGCCAGTACCCCAAATTGGAGGGAATTCTCTGGGGCCAACGTCCTGACTTTC.

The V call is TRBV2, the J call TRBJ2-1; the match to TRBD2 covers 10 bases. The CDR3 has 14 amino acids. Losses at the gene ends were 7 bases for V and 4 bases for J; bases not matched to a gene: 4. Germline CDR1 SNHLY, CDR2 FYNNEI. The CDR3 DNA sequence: TGTGCCAGCATGCCGGGACTAGCGTACAATGAGCAGTTCTTC. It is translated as CASMPGLAYNEQFF.

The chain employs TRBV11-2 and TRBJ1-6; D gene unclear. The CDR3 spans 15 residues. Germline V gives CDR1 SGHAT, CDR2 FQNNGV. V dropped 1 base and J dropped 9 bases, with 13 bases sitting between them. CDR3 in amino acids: CASSLAAPGGSPLHF. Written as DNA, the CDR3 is TGTGCCAGCAGCTTAGCCGCCCCTGGTGGTTCACCCCTCCACTTT.

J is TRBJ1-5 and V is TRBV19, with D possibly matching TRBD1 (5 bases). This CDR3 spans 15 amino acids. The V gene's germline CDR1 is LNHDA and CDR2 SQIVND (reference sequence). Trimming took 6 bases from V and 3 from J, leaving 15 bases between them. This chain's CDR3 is CASRWSTGVNQPQHF. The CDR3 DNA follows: TGTGCCAGTAGATGGAGTACAGGAGTCAATCAGCCCCAGCATTTT.

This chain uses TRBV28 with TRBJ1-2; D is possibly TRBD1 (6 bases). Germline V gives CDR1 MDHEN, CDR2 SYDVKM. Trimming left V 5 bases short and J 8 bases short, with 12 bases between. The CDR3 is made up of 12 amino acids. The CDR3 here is CASSTRDKGYTF. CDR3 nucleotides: TGTGCCAGCAGTACCCGGGACAAGGGCTACACCTTC.

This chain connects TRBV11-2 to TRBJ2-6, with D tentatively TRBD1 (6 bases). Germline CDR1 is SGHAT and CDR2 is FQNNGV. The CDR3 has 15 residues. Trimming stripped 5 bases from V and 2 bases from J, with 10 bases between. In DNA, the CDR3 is TGTGCCAGCAGCCATGGACAGCCTGGGGCCAACGTCCTGACTTTC. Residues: CASSHGQPGANVLTF.

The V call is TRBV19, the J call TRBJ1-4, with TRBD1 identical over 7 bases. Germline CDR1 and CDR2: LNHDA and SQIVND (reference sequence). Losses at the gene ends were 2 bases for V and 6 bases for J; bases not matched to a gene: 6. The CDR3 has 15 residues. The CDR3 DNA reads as TGTGCCAGTAGTATATCCCAGGGGGGGGATGAAAAACTGTTTTTT. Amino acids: CASSISQGGDEKLFF.

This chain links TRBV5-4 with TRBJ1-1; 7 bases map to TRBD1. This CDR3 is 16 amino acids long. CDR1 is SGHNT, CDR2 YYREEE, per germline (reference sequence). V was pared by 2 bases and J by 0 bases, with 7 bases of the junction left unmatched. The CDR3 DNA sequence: TGTGCCAGCAGCTTACCAATACAGGGGATGAACACTGAAGCTTTCTTT. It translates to CASSLPIQGMNTEAFF.

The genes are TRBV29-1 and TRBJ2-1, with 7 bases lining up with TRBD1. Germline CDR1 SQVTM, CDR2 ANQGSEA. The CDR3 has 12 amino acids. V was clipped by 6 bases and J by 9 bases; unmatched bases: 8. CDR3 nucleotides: TGCAGCGTGGACAGGCGTTACGGTGAGCAGTTCTTC. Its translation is CSVDRRYGEQFF.

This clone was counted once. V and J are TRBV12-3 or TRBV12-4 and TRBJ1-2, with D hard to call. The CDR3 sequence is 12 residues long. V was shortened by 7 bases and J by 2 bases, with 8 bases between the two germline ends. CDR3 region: CASTGRNYGYTF. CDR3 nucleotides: TGTGCCAGCACGGGGAGAAACTATGGCTACACCTTC.

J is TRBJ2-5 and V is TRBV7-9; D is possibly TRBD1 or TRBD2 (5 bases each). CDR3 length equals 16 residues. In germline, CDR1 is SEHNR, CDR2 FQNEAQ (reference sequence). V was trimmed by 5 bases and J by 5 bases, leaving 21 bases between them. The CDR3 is CASSAEGSVAVETQYF. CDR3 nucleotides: TGTGCCAGCAGCGCCGAGGGGAGTGTGGCGGTCGAGACCCAGTACTTC.